The rows below give T cell receptor beta chains drawn from one sample of a study of blood T cell repertoires in COVID-19. Data came from immunoSEQ multiplex PCR; TCRdb stores just in-frame clones and leaves some out. The sample consists of 150,000 to 200,000 clones, 87% of them appearing once. The sample taken for sequencing was peripheral blood. These receptors were collected from a man aged 60 to 75 with active or convalescent COVID-19. The CDR3 runs from the conserved cysteine through the conserved F or W. A D gene is named only where the DNA matches it firmly. The size of a clone is reported for some rows only, either as once, few or many, or as a class for expanded clones.

>.|TRBV5-1|TRBJ2-3|.
CASSLEGDSDTQYF
TGCGCCAGCAGTCTTGAGGGTGATTCAGATACGCAGTATTTT
>.|TRBV25-1|TRBJ1-5|.
CASSERDRPHQPQHF
TGTGCCAGCAGTGAAAGAGACAGGCCGCATCAGCCCCAGCATTTT
>.|TRBV7-3|TRBJ2-6|.
CASSLLMSSGANVLTF
TGTGCCAGCAGCTTACTGATGAGCTCTGGGGCCAACGTCCTGACTTTC
>.|TRBV29-1|TRBJ2-7|.
CSVEVRGHPSEQYF
TGCAGCGTTGAAGTACGGGGACATCCCTCCGAGCAGTACTTC
>.|TRBV6-2/TRBV6-3|TRBJ1-5|once
CASSYPGRQYSNQPQHF
TGTGCCAGCAGTTACCCCGGCAGGCAGTATAGCAATCAGCCCCAGCATTTT
>TRBD1|TRBV10-3|TRBJ2-1|.
CAITRTGTGAYNEQFF
TGTGCCATCACCAGAACGGGGACAGGGGCGTACAATGAGCAGTTCTTC
>.|TRBV3-1/TRBV3-2|TRBJ1-2|.
CASSQATGHYGYTF
TGTGCCAGCAGCCAAGCGACAGGACACTATGGCTACACCTTC
>.|TRBV6-4|TRBJ1-4|.
CASSDRTEGKLFF
TGTGCCAGCAGTGATAGAACCGAGGGAAAACTGTTTTTT
>TRBD1|TRBV12-3/TRBV12-4|TRBJ1-2|.
CASDRVSYGYTF
TGTGCCAGCGACAGGGTATCCTATGGCTACACCTTC
>.|TRBV30|TRBJ1-4|once
CAWSVVPRNEKLFF
TGTGCCTGGAGTGTAGTGCCACGGAATGAAAAACTGTTTTTT